This entry lists 21 T cell receptor beta chains sequenced from one sample in a study of regulatory T cells in long-lasting Graves disease. CDR3-region Arm-PCR and iRepertoire HTBI primers produced the TCR beta libraries. TCRdb redid the calling of the multiplex PCR reads with MiXCR, one entry per CDR3 protein. The profile shows around 300,000 distinct CDR3 sequences, around 23% of them singletons. Regarding time point: persistent/refractory GD, antithyroid drugs over 5 years with positive TRAb. From RNA extracted from PBMCs, the TCR library was made. The sample in question was peripheral blood mononuclear cells (PBMCs), obtained when the disease was refractory, from a patient treated with antithyroid drugs. Receptors originate from a female donor with Graves disease.

The chain employs TRBV24-1 and TRBJ2-1; D possibly corresponds to TRBD2 (5 bases). V was pared by 4 bases and J by 8 bases, with 11 bases between. CDR1 and CDR2 from the germline V gene are KGHDR and SFDVKD. This CDR3 region has 13 residues. The CDR3 nucleotides are TGTGCCACCAGTGACGTCGAGGGCGATGAGCAGTTCTTC. Protein sequence: CATSDVEGDEQFF.

This clonotype was recorded at least ten times. The chain couples TRBV3-1 to TRBJ2-7, with TRBD2 matching over 8 bases. CDR3 size: 15 residues. V trimming: 2 bases; J trimming: 1 base; junction bases outside the gene matches: 4. The germline V gene has CDR1 LGHDT and CDR2 YNNKEL (reference sequence). The CDR3 coding sequence is TGTGCCAGCAGCCAAATGGCGGGAGGATCCTACGAGCAGTACTTC. Its translation: CASSQMAGGSYEQYF.

This clonotype was counted many times. The V call is TRBV20-1, the J call TRBJ1-2; 8 nucleotides align to TRBD1. Unmatched junction bases numbered 10, after V lost 5 bases and J lost 5 bases. In germline, CDR1 is DFQATT, CDR2 SNEGSKA (reference sequence). The CDR3 consists of 14 residues. CDR3 loop: CSADDRGPGYGYTF. Written as DNA, the CDR3 is TGCAGTGCTGACGACAGGGGACCTGGGTATGGCTACACCTTC.

Only a few counts were recorded for this clonotype. The chain has TRBV7-8 and TRBJ2-5, with 10 bases aligning to TRBD1. Germline V CDR1 and CDR2: SGHVS, FQNEAQ. With 10 bases clipped from V and 5 bases from J, the junction kept 10 bases outside the gene matches. This CDR3 spans 14 amino acids. In DNA form, the CDR3 reads TGTGCCACCTCGGGACAGGGGTTTGGGGAGACCCAGTACTTC. Translating gives CATSGQGFGETQYF.

There are a few counts of this clonotype. The V and J genes are TRBV7-6 and TRBJ2-5; TRBD1 agrees at 10 bases. This CDR3 has 14 amino acids. Per germline, CDR1 SGHVS and CDR2 FNYEAQ. V was pared by 5 bases and J by 5 bases, with 5 bases of the junction left unmatched. The CDR3 coding sequence is TGTGCCAGCAGCCTCGGACAGGGGGTCGAGACCCAGTACTTC. Encoded protein: CASSLGQGVETQYF.

This clonotype was recorded many times. V is TRBV12-3 or TRBV12-4 and J is TRBJ2-7; D is perhaps TRBD2 (6 bases). The CDR3 length is 16 residues. V lost 6 bases, J lost 5 bases, and 23 bases lay in between. This CDR3 is CASSPNRGGRIHEQYF. The CDR3 DNA sequence: TGTGCCAGCAGCCCGAACCGAGGAGGGAGGATCCACGAGCAGTACTTC.

This chain connects TRBV27 to TRBJ1-1; no reliable D call. Germline V lookup: CDR1 MNHEY, CDR2 SMNVEV (reference sequence). V dropped 7 bases and J dropped 4 bases, with 16 bases sitting between them. CDR3 length: 14 residues. The CDR3 sequence is CASNLDGISTEAFF. DNA of the CDR3: TGTGCCAGCAATTTGGACGGGATTTCCACTGAAGCTTTCTTT.

The chain carries TRBV20-1 and TRBJ2-1; the match to TRBD2 covers 7 bases. The length of the CDR3 is 17 residues. V shed 5 bases, J shed 4 bases, and the junction held 17 bases outside the gene matches. Germline CDR1 is DFQATT and CDR2 is SNEGSKA (reference sequence). This CDR3 is CSAWGGREPQTYNEQFF. The CDR3 nucleotides are TGCAGTGCTTGGGGGGGAAGGGAACCCCAGACGTACAATGAGCAGTTCTTC.

The chain couples TRBV7-6 to TRBJ1-1; 8 nucleotides align to TRBD1. The CDR3 extends over 15 amino acids. Germline V CDR1 and CDR2: SGHVS, FNYEAQ. The J segment lost 5 bases and the V segment lost 5 bases, leaving 10 bases of the junction unmatched. This CDR3 is CASSASQGAETEAFF. For the CDR3, the DNA is TGTGCCAGCAGCGCAAGTCAGGGGGCCGAGACTGAAGCTTTCTTT.

The chain recombines TRBV20-1 with TRBJ1-2, with TRBD1 matching 8 bases. After removal of 5 bases from V and 3 bases from J, the junction contained 5 bases not matched to a gene. There are 13 residues in the CDR3. CDR1 DFQATT and CDR2 SNEGSKA come from the germline V gene (reference sequence). The CDR3 nucleotides read TGCAGTGCTCGGACAGGGAACCACTATGGCTACACCTTC. As protein: CSARTGNHYGYTF.

This clonotype was observed at least ten times. The rearrangement links TRBV28 to TRBJ1-2; no clear D. The CDR3 extends over 14 amino acids. Germline V CDR1 and CDR2: MDHEN, SYDVKM. The V and J ends lost 5 bases and 4 bases respectively, with 14 bases between them. CDR3 in amino acids: CASSLNSRGYGYTF. CDR3 DNA sequence: TGTGCCAGCAGTCTAAATTCCCGCGGCTATGGCTACACCTTC.

This CDR3 is CASSSNTGQPQHF. CDR3 nucleotide sequence: TGTGCCAGCAGCTCAAACACGGGTCAGCCCCAGCATTTT. The chain uses TRBV9 and TRBJ1-5, with no clear D. Germline-derived CDR1 and CDR2 are SGDLS and YYNGEE. The CDR3 extends over 13 amino acids. V was clipped by 4 bases and J by 6 bases, with 11 bases between them.

A remark on this clonotype: Just one base apart from a much larger clone, this may be a read error. The chain uses TRBV6-1 and TRBJ1-1; D gene uncertain. The germline gives CDR1 MNHNS, CDR2 SASEGT. The CDR3 loop spans 14 amino acids. CDR3 in amino acids: CASSIEEGETEASF. DNA of the CDR3: TGTGCCAGCAGTATCGAGGAGGGTGAGACTGAAGCTTCCTTT.

This clonotype appeared many times. The chain uses TRBV20-1 and TRBJ1-2, with TRBD1 identical over 7 bases. CDR1 and CDR2 from the germline V gene are DFQATT and SNEGSKA (reference sequence). The CDR3 contains 13 residues. V lost 7 bases, J lost 8 bases, and 13 bases stayed unmatched. The CDR3 sequence: CSVSETGTGGYTF. As DNA, the CDR3 is TGCAGTGTTTCAGAGACAGGGACGGGCGGCTACACCTTC.

The sample holds many counts of this clonotype. This sequence joins TRBV27 and TRBJ1-2; 9 bases agree with TRBD1. The CDR3 is 16 amino acids. After removal of 6 bases from V and 5 bases from J, the junction contained 13 bases not matched to a gene. Germline V gene sequence: CDR1 MNHEY, CDR2 SMNVEV (reference sequence). The CDR3 DNA reads TGTGCCAGCAGCTATACAGGGGGCGGGCTATCATATGGCTACACCTTC. Its translation is CASSYTGGGLSYGYTF.

The CDR3 DNA sequence: TGTGCCAGCAGGCGGGGACAGGCGTACAATGAGCAGTTCTTC. It specifies CASRRGQAYNEQFF. The chain has TRBV12-3 or TRBV12-4 and TRBJ2-1; 8 bases are a match to TRBD1. J lost 4 bases, V lost 6 bases, and 5 bases had no gene match. This CDR3 has 14 residues.

This clonotype was seen ten or more times. V usage is TRBV28 and J usage is TRBJ2-7; TRBD2 aligns across 10 bases. Germline assignment: CDR1 MDHEN and CDR2 SYDVKM. CDR3 length: 17 amino acids. V trimming: 5 bases; J trimming: 2 bases; junction bases outside the gene matches: 12. The CDR3 region has the DNA TGTGCCAGCAGTCGCGGACTAGCGGTAGGAGGGGCCTACGAGCAGTACTTC. Protein: CASSRGLAVGGAYEQYF.

This clonotype has a handful of counts. This chain connects TRBV19 to TRBJ2-7, with unresolved D. The CDR3 has 14 residues. Germline CDR1 LNHDA, CDR2 SQIVND (reference sequence). V was clipped by 6 bases and J by 0 bases, with 12 bases between them. CDR3 in amino acids: CASSMNDRSYEQYF. Written as DNA, the CDR3 is TGTGCCAGTAGCATGAACGACCGCTCCTACGAGCAGTACTTC.

The chain links TRBV5-1 to TRBJ2-3, with a weak D call TRBD2 (5 bases). V was pared by 5 bases and J by 2 bases, with 12 bases between. Germline V gene lookup returns CDR1 SGHRS and CDR2 YFSETQ. This CDR3 is built from 14 residues. In DNA, the CDR3 is TGCGCCAGCAGGGAGGACCCTAACACAGATACGCAGTATTTT. As protein: CASREDPNTDTQYF.

In its sample, this clonotype was seen many times. This chain uses TRBV28 with TRBJ2-5; D call uncertain. Looked up from germline, CDR1 is MDHEN and CDR2 is SYDVKM. The CDR3 consists of 14 residues. Trimming shortened V by 2 bases and J by 4 bases, and 11 bases separated the two germline ends. The CDR3 region is CASSLGGIVETQYF. CDR3 coding DNA: TGTGCCAGCAGTTTAGGTGGGATCGTAGAGACCCAGTACTTC.

This clonotype was counted a few times. J is TRBJ2-5 and V is TRBV30; 12 bases are shared with TRBD2. CDR3 size: 15 residues. Germline values: CDR1 GTSNPN, CDR2 SVGIG (reference sequence). Trimming cost V 3 bases and J 4 bases; bases outside gene matches: 6. DNA of the CDR3: TGTGCCTGGAGCGGGACTAGCGGGTTCGGAGAGACCCAGTACTTC. Encoded protein: CAWSGTSGFGETQYF.